The clone carrying this T cell receptor beta chain was seen many times. What it binds is unknown. Synthesis of cDNA was performed by 5'RACE using 10-nucleotide random UMIs. TCRdb reprocessed the 5' RACE reads with MiXCR, giving one entry per CDR3 protein. Altogether about 21,000 distinct CDR3 sequences are present, 17% being singletons, with the ten largest covering roughly 7%. The data were obtained in a study of neurological immune-mediated disorders. There are 15 residues in the CDR3. Per the germline V gene, CDR1 is SGDLS and CDR2 is YYNGEE. The trim removed 4 bases at V and 2 bases at J, leaving 4 bases unmatched. Whole-study results and caveats: In multiple sclerosis patients, the repertoire cluster was unrelated to clinical or MRI findings.

This receptor was identified in a woman between 18 and 30 years old with multiple sclerosis. The rearrangement links TRBV9 to TRBJ2-3; 10 bases map to TRBD2. The sequencing sample was made of CD8+ T cells from blood. CDR3 bases: TGTGCCAGCAGCCCGAGCGGGGGGGCCACAGATACGCAGTATTTT. This sequence encodes CASSPSGGATDTQYF.